These 22 T cell receptor beta chains were sequenced from one sample in a study of control samples from healthy donors and cancer patients. Here immunoSEQ multiplex PCR was the method, and the copy in TCRdb shows in-frame clones only, minus some. In the table there are about 130,000 clones, roughly 94% of which are singletons. The sample was PBMCs. Receptors were obtained from a man in his 60s with colorectal cancer.

In DNA, the CDR3 is TGTGCCAGCAGCTCTTTCGGACAGGACTACGAGCAGTACTTC. As protein: CASSSFGQDYEQYF. V is TRBV13 and J is TRBJ2-7; 7 bases are a match to TRBD1. The germline CDR1 and CDR2 sequences are PRHDT and FYEKMQ (reference sequence). The CDR3 is 14 amino acids. The V segment lost 4 bases and the J segment 3 bases; nucleotides outside the gene matches: 6. Drawing the rest from reference TRBV13 and TRBJ2-7, the complete variable domain is AAGVIQSPRHLIKEKRETATLKCYPIPRHDTVYWYQQGPGQDPQFLISFYEKMQSDKGSIPDRFSAQQFSDYHSELNMSSLELGDSALYFCASSSFGQDYEQYFGPGTRLTVT.

The chain couples TRBV10-1 to TRBJ1-6, with TRBD1 matching over 10 bases. Trimming at V came to 6 bases and at J to 8 bases, leaving 4 bases not matched to a gene. The CDR3 has 14 residues. Germline V gives CDR1 WNHNN, CDR2 SYGVQD (reference sequence). CDR3 sequence: CASSTGQGDSPLHF. DNA for the CDR3: TGCGCCAGCAGCACTGGACAGGGGGATTCACCCCTCCACTTT.

This chain joins TRBV3-1 (or the pseudogene TRBV3-2) and TRBJ2-2; D is undetermined. The V end lost 4 bases, the J end lost 7 bases, and 7 bases lay between the germline ends. The germline gives CDR1 LGHDT, CDR2 YNNKEL (reference sequence). The CDR3 is 12 amino acids. CDR3 nucleotides: TGTGCCAGCAGCCTGTCGGACGGGGAGCTGTTTTTT. Translated: CASSLSDGELFF.

The chain uses TRBV6-4 and TRBJ1-2; D remains unclear. CDR3 length: 13 amino acids. The germline V and J ends were trimmed by 2 bases and 8 bases, with 12 bases remaining between them. Germline V CDR1 and CDR2: MRHNA, SNTAGT. The CDR3 DNA reads as TGTGCCAGCAGTGACGAGCCACCGGGGGGCTACACCTTC. This encodes CASSDEPPGGYTF.

As to this clone: This same CDR3 is encoded by further DNA sequences in the sample. The rearrangement joins TRBV30 to TRBJ2-3; D unresolved. This CDR3 spans 13 amino acids. The V gene's germline CDR1 is GTSNPN and CDR2 SVGIG (reference sequence). V lost 0 bases to trimming and J lost 1 base, with 5 bases between them. The CDR3 spells CAWSVLGTDTQYF. CDR3 sequence (DNA): TGTGCCTGGAGTGTCTTAGGCACAGATACGCAGTATTTT.

This chain uses TRBV5-5 with TRBJ1-3; a weak D match, TRBD1 (5 bases). V was trimmed by 2 bases and J by 4 bases, leaving 10 bases between them. The CDR3 is 14 amino acids. Germline loops: CDR1 SGHKS, CDR2 YYEKEE (reference sequence). CDR3 nucleotides: TGTGCCAGCAGCTTCTGGACAAGCGGAAACACCATATATTTT. It specifies CASSFWTSGNTIYF.

The chain employs TRBV5-1 and TRBJ2-2; 8 positions match TRBD1. The CDR3 has 16 residues. With V trimmed by 0 bases and J by 1 base, 2 bases remained unmatched. Germline CDR1 SGHRS, CDR2 YFSETQ. The CDR3 sequence is CASSLEGQENTGELFF. In DNA form, the CDR3 reads TGCGCCAGCAGCTTGGAGGGACAGGAGAACACCGGGGAGCTGTTTTTT.

The rearrangement links TRBV11-3 to TRBJ2-3, with D possibly TRBD2 on 6 matching bases. CDR1 and CDR2 from the germline V gene are SGHNT and YENEEA. The CDR3 runs to 15 residues. V lost 1 base to trimming and J lost 1 base, with 9 bases between them. CDR3 amino acids: CASSLGASGTDTQYF. CDR3 DNA sequence: TGTGCCAGCAGCTTAGGCGCTAGCGGCACAGATACGCAGTATTTT.

This clone has a single count. This chain uses TRBV25-1 with TRBJ2-7; 7 bases fit TRBD1. The CDR3 runs to 16 residues. Trimming removed 7 bases from V and 0 bases from J; junction bases left unmatched: 12. CDR1 MGHDK and CDR2 SYGVNS come from the germline V gene. CDR3 amino acids: CASIRAGDRSSYEQYF. CDR3 sequence (DNA): TGTGCCAGCATAAGGGCAGGGGACAGAAGCTCCTACGAGCAGTACTTC.

The rearrangement uses TRBV27 and TRBJ1-6; D remains ambiguous. V was trimmed by 2 bases and J by 9 bases, leaving 8 bases between them. The CDR3 consists of 13 residues. The germline CDR1 and CDR2 sequences are MNHEY and SMNVEV (reference sequence). CDR3 in amino acids: CASSLDFFSPLHF. The CDR3 DNA is TGTGCCAGCAGTTTAGATTTTTTTTCACCCCTCCACTTT.

The V and J genes are TRBV2 and TRBJ2-3; the D gene is possibly TRBD1 (6 bases). The V end lost 5 bases, the J end lost 0 bases, and 9 bases lay between the germline ends. The CDR3 is 14 amino acids. Germline-derived CDR1 and CDR2 are SNHLY and FYNNEI. The DNA of the CDR3 is TGTGCCAGCAGTATGAGGGGGAGCACAGATACGCAGTATTTT. It codes for CASSMRGSTDTQYF.

CDR3 bases: TGTGCCAGCAGTCAAAGGGGAAGCACTGAAGCTTTCTTT. The encoded protein is CASSQRGSTEAFF. The chain links TRBV27 to TRBJ1-1; the D gene is possibly TRBD1 (5 bases). CDR3 length equals 13 residues. Germline CDR1 is MNHEY and CDR2 is SMNVEV (reference sequence). V was shortened by 5 bases and J by 4 bases, with 11 bases between the two germline ends.

The chain is built from TRBV2 and TRBJ1-3, with 10 bases matching TRBD1. J was trimmed by 4 bases and V by 7 bases; bases with no gene match: 10. This CDR3 spans 16 amino acids. Germline lookup yields CDR1 SNHLY and CDR2 FYNNEI. CDR3 sequence reads: CASNRDRGLYGNTIYF. The CDR3 bases are TGTGCCAGCAACCGGGACAGGGGATTGTACGGAAACACCATATATTTT.

The chain combines TRBV30 with TRBJ1-2; D gene uncertain. With 2 bases removed from V and 2 bases from J, the gap between germline ends came to 12 bases. Germline CDR1 is GTSNPN and CDR2 is SVGIG (reference sequence). The CDR3 consists of 14 residues. In DNA form, the CDR3 reads TGTGCCTGGAGTAAAGGGATGGGAAACTATGGCTACACCTTC. This codes for CAWSKGMGNYGYTF.

The chain has TRBV28 and TRBJ2-2; D unclear. From germline, CDR1 is MDHEN and CDR2 SYDVKM. V was clipped by 6 bases and J by 2 bases, with 16 bases between them. The length of the CDR3 is 16 residues. CDR3 in amino acids: CASSLTRALNTGELFF. The CDR3 DNA sequence: TGTGCCAGCAGCTTAACAAGGGCACTTAACACCGGGGAGCTGTTTTTT.

V is TRBV13 and J is TRBJ2-7; no definite D call. V was clipped by 0 bases and J by 6 bases, with 9 bases between them. The germline V gene encodes CDR1 PRHDT and CDR2 FYEKMQ (reference sequence). The CDR3 totals 13 residues. CDR3 nucleotides: TGTGCCAGCAGCTTAGGCCGAGGTCTCGAGCAGTACTTC. Encoded protein: CASSLGRGLEQYF. Supplemented by reference TRBV13 and TRBJ2-7, the full variable domain reads AAGVIQSPRHLIKEKRETATLKCYPIPRHDTVYWYQQGPGQDPQFLISFYEKMQSDKGSIPDRFSAQQFSDYHSELNMSSLELGDSALYFCASSLGRGLEQYFGPGTRLTVT.

This chain connects TRBV11-2 to TRBJ1-3; D gene unclear. The V gene's germline CDR1 is SGHAT and CDR2 FQNNGV. CDR3 length: 14 amino acids. V shed 1 base and J shed 0 bases, with 4 bases lying between them. The CDR3 here is CASSLGVSGNTIYF. The CDR3, as DNA: TGTGCCAGCAGCTTAGGGGTCTCTGGAAACACCATATATTTT.

The rearrangement links TRBV5-4 to TRBJ1-2; no clear D gene. The V gene lost 2 bases and the J gene lost 0 bases, with 5 bases spanning the gap. The CDR3 has 13 residues. The germline gives CDR1 SGHNT, CDR2 YYREEE (reference sequence). CDR3 sequence: CASSLQTNYGYTF. In nucleotides, the CDR3 is TGTGCCAGCAGCTTACAGACTAACTATGGCTACACCTTC.

The chain couples TRBV2 to TRBJ1-1; a weak D match, TRBD1 (5 bases). CDR1 is SNHLY, CDR2 FYNNEI, per germline. This CDR3 is built from 13 residues. Trimming stripped 1 base from V and 11 bases from J, with 14 bases between. The CDR3 DNA follows: TGTGCCAGCAGTGAAGGGGCCATGGGGCGGGCTTTCTTT. This codes for CASSEGAMGRAFF. Together with reference TRBV2 and TRBJ1-1, the CDR3 gives the full variable domain: EPEVTQTPSHQVTQMGQEVILRCVPISNHLYFYWYRQILGQKVEFLVSFYNNEISEKSEIFDDQFSVERPDGSNFTLKIRSTKLEDSAMYFCASSEGAMGRAFFGQGTRLTVV.

This chain connects TRBV6-5 to TRBJ1-1; D call uncertain. Germline V CDR1 and CDR2: MNHEY, SVGAGI. Trimming removed 4 bases from V and 4 bases from J, with 7 bases in between. This CDR3 has 12 residues. The CDR3, as DNA: TGTGCCAGCAGTTCGGTTTCCACTGAAGCTTTCTTT. Protein product: CASSSVSTEAFF.

The rearrangement uses TRBV30 and TRBJ1-2; no clear D. Germline values: CDR1 GTSNPN, CDR2 SVGIG (reference sequence). This CDR3 is 14 amino acids long. V was trimmed by 3 bases and J by 5 bases, leaving 16 bases between them. CDR3 in DNA: TGTGCCTGGAGGCCGCCCGGGCGATTGTATGGCTACACCTTC. This translates into CAWRPPGRLYGYTF.

The V gene is TRBV7-2, the J gene TRBJ2-5, with 8 bases fitting TRBD2. The CDR3 spans 15 residues. After removal of 4 bases from V and 5 bases from J, the junction contained 9 bases not matched to a gene. Germline CDR1 and CDR2: SGHTA and FQGNSA. The CDR3, as DNA: TGTGCCAGCAGCTCCGGGGGGGCCGGTGGGGAGACCCAGTACTTC. As protein: CASSSGGAGGETQYF. Using reference TRBV7-2 and TRBJ2-5 for the parts outside the CDR3, the full variable domain is GAGVSQSPSNKVTEKGKDVELRCDPISGHTALYWYRQSLGQGLEFLIYFQGNSAPDKSGLPSDRFSAERTGGSVSTLTIQRTQQEDSAVYLCASSSGGAGGETQYFGPGTRLLVL.